This TCR beta chain was sequenced for a study of T cells in Graves' hyperthyroidism and ophthalmopathy. PBMCs stemmed from 10 ml fresh peripheral blood. TCR beta CDR3 sequences were amplified from RNA transcripts. Researchers ran a first-round RT-PCR on the TCR CDR3 using the HTBI primer set. TCRdb independently ran MiXCR on the multiplex PCR reads; one entry per CDR3 protein. This sample has around 270,000 distinct CDR3 sequences, with approximately 18% found just once. This clonotype occurred many times. Sequencing used blood. The sequence came from a man aged 45-65 years with Graves' ophthalmopathy.

CDR3 bases: TGTGCCAGCAGTGGACCCGGGACTAGCGGGACTTACCAAGAGACCCAGTACTTC. Protein product: CASSGPGTSGTYQETQYF. The V gene is TRBV12-3 or TRBV12-4, the J gene TRBJ2-5, with 13 bases identical to TRBD2. This CDR3 is 18 amino acids long. Germline trimming cut 5 bases from V and 0 bases from J; bases unmatched to any gene: 9.